This is a list of T cell receptor beta chains from one sample in a study of PD-1 blockade in classical Hodgkin lymphoma. Using immunoSEQ multiplex PCR, the repertoire was profiled, and TCRdb retains in-frame clones only, with some absent. The sample holds about 41,000 clones, about 74% seen once. The sequenced sample was peripheral blood mononuclear cells (PBMCs), obtained at baseline. These receptors were obtained from a human donor with classical Hodgkin lymphoma. The CDR3 runs from the conserved cysteine through the conserved F or W. Fields, in order: J gene, V gene, D gene, clone size, CDR3 DNA, CDR3 protein. D genes are given only for firm matches. Size values are once, few and many counts, or a class for expanded clones, and some rows have none.

J gene: TRBJ2-3
V gene: TRBV5-1
D gene: NA
clone size: once
CDR3 DNA: TGCGCCAGCAGCTTGAGGGCAGGGGTTGGCGATACGCAGTATTTT
CDR3 protein: CASSLRAGVGDTQYF

J gene: TRBJ1-2
V gene: TRBV7-9
D gene: NA
clone size: NA
CDR3 DNA: TGTGCCAGCAGCCAAGAGGTGGACGTCCCGGGCTACACCTTC
CDR3 protein: CASSQEVDVPGYTF

J gene: TRBJ1-5
V gene: TRBV7-9
D gene: NA
clone size: NA
CDR3 DNA: TGTGCCAGCAGCTTAGGTAGGGCAGGGGAACAGCCCCAGCATTTT
CDR3 protein: CASSLGRAGEQPQHF

J gene: TRBJ2-1
V gene: TRBV18
D gene: TRBD2
clone size: once
CDR3 DNA: TGTGCCAGCTCACCACAGGCGGGCCTAGCGGGAGCTGTCAATGAGCAGTTCTTC
CDR3 protein: CASSPQAGLAGAVNEQFF

J gene: TRBJ2-1
V gene: TRBV28
D gene: TRBD2
clone size: few
CDR3 DNA: TGTGCCAGCAGTTTCGGGCGGGAGACCACTCGGGCAAATGAGCAGTTCTTC
CDR3 protein: CASSFGRETTRANEQFF

J gene: TRBJ2-7
V gene: TRBV6-5
D gene: TRBD1
clone size: NA
CDR3 DNA: TGTGCCAGCAGTTACTTCAGGGGACAGCCCTACGAGCAGTACTTC
CDR3 protein: CASSYFRGQPYEQYF

J gene: TRBJ2-7
V gene: TRBV6-5
D gene: TRBD1
clone size: NA
CDR3 DNA: TGTGCCAGCAGTTTGAGAGCCGGGACAGGGGGAGGCGAGCAGTACTTC
CDR3 protein: CASSLRAGTGGGEQYF

J gene: TRBJ2-6
V gene: TRBV27
D gene: NA
clone size: NA
CDR3 DNA: TGTGCCAGCAGTCCCTCTCAGGCAAGGGCCAACGTCCTGACTTTC
CDR3 protein: CASSPSQARANVLTF

J gene: TRBJ1-2
V gene: TRBV7-2
D gene: NA
clone size: NA
CDR3 DNA: TGTGCCAGCAGCTTAGTACTTACAGGGCTTGAATATGGCTACACCTTC
CDR3 protein: CASSLVLTGLEYGYTF

J gene: TRBJ1-1
V gene: TRBV6-5
D gene: NA
clone size: NA
CDR3 DNA: TGTGCCAGCAGTCCGTCTCTTATGTTGAACACTGAAGCTTTCTTT
CDR3 protein: CASSPSLMLNTEAFF

J gene: TRBJ1-5
V gene: TRBV28
D gene: NA
clone size: NA
CDR3 DNA: TGTGCCAGCAGTTTAATTGAAGGGGCTGGCAATCAGCCCCAGCATTTT
CDR3 protein: CASSLIEGAGNQPQHF

J gene: TRBJ2-3
V gene: TRBV6-5
D gene: TRBD2
clone size: NA
CDR3 DNA: TGTGCCAGCAGTTACTCGAGCGGGAGTGGGCAGTATTTT
CDR3 protein: CASSYSSGSGQYF

J gene: TRBJ2-7
V gene: TRBV6-5
D gene: TRBD2
clone size: NA
CDR3 DNA: TGTGCCAGCAGCCCCGGGGGGAGCGACTACGAGCAGTACTTC
CDR3 protein: CASSPGGSDYEQYF

J gene: TRBJ1-2
V gene: TRBV6-5
D gene: NA
clone size: NA
CDR3 DNA: TGTGCCAGCAGTTACGAGGGGAGGGGCGGCTACACCTTC
CDR3 protein: CASSYEGRGGYTF

J gene: TRBJ1-4
V gene: TRBV30
D gene: TRBD1
clone size: NA
CDR3 DNA: TGTGCCTGGAGCAGGGGGCTCAATGAAAAACTGTTTTTT
CDR3 protein: CAWSRGLNEKLFF

J gene: TRBJ2-7
V gene: TRBV7-6
D gene: TRBD2
clone size: few
CDR3 DNA: TGTGCCAGCAGCTCAAACCCTAGCGGGAACTACGAGCAGTACTTC
CDR3 protein: CASSSNPSGNYEQYF

J gene: TRBJ2-4
V gene: TRBV2
D gene: NA
clone size: once
CDR3 DNA: TGTGCCAGCACGGGCCCTGCCAAAAACATTCAGTACTTC
CDR3 protein: CASTGPAKNIQYF

J gene: TRBJ1-2
V gene: TRBV28
D gene: NA
clone size: NA
CDR3 DNA: TGTGCCAGCACTCCAGGGTTAGTCTATGGCTACACCTTC
CDR3 protein: CASTPGLVYGYTF

J gene: TRBJ2-7
V gene: TRBV6-6
D gene: NA
clone size: NA
CDR3 DNA: TGTGCCAGCAGTCACTACGAGCAGTACTTC
CDR3 protein: CASSHYEQYF

J gene: TRBJ1-1
V gene: TRBV6-6
D gene: TRBD1
clone size: NA
CDR3 DNA: TGTGCCAGCAGTCCGCCTCCGGGACAGAGAAAAACTGAAGCTTTCTTT
CDR3 protein: CASSPPPGQRKTEAFF

J gene: TRBJ2-2
V gene: TRBV11-2
D gene: NA
clone size: NA
CDR3 DNA: TGTGCCAGCAGCCCAGAAGGCCAGAGAGCGAACACCGGGGAGCTGTTTTTT
CDR3 protein: CASSPEGQRANTGELFF

J gene: TRBJ2-1
V gene: TRBV27
D gene: NA
clone size: many
CDR3 DNA: TGTGCCAGCAGTCCAAGGGGATCTGGGTTTGATGAGCAGTTCTTC
CDR3 protein: CASSPRGSGFDEQFF

J gene: TRBJ1-5
V gene: TRBV2
D gene: NA
clone size: NA
CDR3 DNA: TGTGCCAGCAGTGAAGCGGGGCGCTTCAATCAGCCCCAGCATTTT
CDR3 protein: CASSEAGRFNQPQHF

J gene: TRBJ2-7
V gene: TRBV5-1
D gene: NA
clone size: NA
CDR3 DNA: TGCGCCAGCAGCTTGGCTACAGCTGGTACGGAGCAGTACTTC
CDR3 protein: CASSLATAGTEQYF

J gene: TRBJ1-1
V gene: TRBV27
D gene: NA
clone size: NA
CDR3 DNA: TGTGCCAGCAGTTGGCCAGGACAGATGAACACTGAAGCTTTCTTT
CDR3 protein: CASSWPGQMNTEAFF

J gene: TRBJ2-1
V gene: TRBV6-6
D gene: TRBD2
clone size: NA
CDR3 DNA: TGTGCCAGCAGCTTACTAGCGGGGAACTTCAATGAGCAGTTCTTC
CDR3 protein: CASSLLAGNFNEQFF

J gene: TRBJ2-7
V gene: TRBV6-5
D gene: TRBD1
clone size: NA
CDR3 DNA: TGTGCCAGCAGTTACTCAATTACAGGGGGCAAGCAGTACTTC
CDR3 protein: CASSYSITGGKQYF

J gene: TRBJ2-7
V gene: TRBV6-6
D gene: NA
clone size: NA
CDR3 DNA: TGTGCCAGCAGTCGGACGGGGAGCTCCTACGAGCAGTACTTC
CDR3 protein: CASSRTGSSYEQYF

J gene: TRBJ2-3
V gene: TRBV7-9
D gene: NA
clone size: few
CDR3 DNA: TGTGCCAGCAGCTCCGTCATCGGACTTATCGCGGATACGCAGTATTTT
CDR3 protein: CASSSVIGLIADTQYF

J gene: TRBJ1-1
V gene: TRBV7-9
D gene: NA
clone size: NA
CDR3 DNA: TGTGCCAGCAGCCGCCCTCCTTTAGGAGGGAAAGCTTTCTTT
CDR3 protein: CASSRPPLGGKAFF

J gene: TRBJ2-5
V gene: TRBV19
D gene: TRBD1
clone size: NA
CDR3 DNA: TGTGCCAGTAGTATGGGCAGGGGGCAAGAGACCCAGTACTTC
CDR3 protein: CASSMGRGQETQYF

J gene: TRBJ1-1
V gene: TRBV30
D gene: NA
clone size: NA
CDR3 DNA: TGTGCCTGGAGTTGGGAGGTAATGAACACTGAAGCTTTCTTT
CDR3 protein: CAWSWEVMNTEAFF

J gene: TRBJ2-6
V gene: TRBV7-3
D gene: NA
clone size: NA
CDR3 DNA: TGTGCCAGCAGCTTAATATCAGGGGCGTTGGTAGGGGCCAACGTCCTGACTTTC
CDR3 protein: CASSLISGALVGANVLTF

J gene: TRBJ2-7
V gene: TRBV7-3
D gene: NA
clone size: NA
CDR3 DNA: TGTGCCAGCAGCTCCAAATCAGGGGCGTCCTACGAGCAGTACTTC
CDR3 protein: CASSSKSGASYEQYF

J gene: TRBJ1-4
V gene: TRBV4-3
D gene: NA
clone size: NA
CDR3 DNA: TGCGCCAGCAGCCAAGCCCCGACGGGACGGTCAAATGAAAAACTGTTTTTT
CDR3 protein: CASSQAPTGRSNEKLFF

J gene: TRBJ2-1
V gene: TRBV5-6
D gene: NA
clone size: NA
CDR3 DNA: TGTGCCAGCACGCTAGTAGGGGGAATGATGCAGTTCTTC
CDR3 protein: CASTLVGGMMQFF

J gene: TRBJ2-5
V gene: TRBV7-9
D gene: TRBD1
clone size: NA
CDR3 DNA: TGTGCCAGCAGCCCCGGGACAGGGTCGGAGACCCAGTACTTC
CDR3 protein: CASSPGTGSETQYF

J gene: TRBJ2-7
V gene: TRBV10-1
D gene: TRBD2
clone size: NA
CDR3 DNA: TGCGCCAGCAGTGTCCGGGAGGCCTACGAGCAGTACTTC
CDR3 protein: CASSVREAYEQYF

J gene: TRBJ2-4
V gene: TRBV20-1
D gene: TRBD2
clone size: few
CDR3 DNA: TGCAGTGCTAGAGCCGGGACTATGAACTTC
CDR3 protein: CSARAGTMNF

J gene: TRBJ2-5
V gene: TRBV7-8
D gene: NA
clone size: NA
CDR3 DNA: TGTGCCAGCAGCCCTCGTACCGGAGAGACCCAGTACTTC
CDR3 protein: CASSPRTGETQYF

J gene: TRBJ1-1
V gene: TRBV6-1
D gene: NA
clone size: NA
CDR3 DNA: TGTGCCAGCAGTGAAAAGCCGATTCCACCGACAGCTTTCTTT
CDR3 protein: CASSEKPIPPTAFF

J gene: TRBJ1-4
V gene: TRBV18
D gene: TRBD1
clone size: NA
CDR3 DNA: TGTGCCAGCTCACCCATGACAGGGGTTAATGAAAAACTGTTTTTT
CDR3 protein: CASSPMTGVNEKLFF

J gene: TRBJ1-1
V gene: TRBV9
D gene: TRBD1
clone size: NA
CDR3 DNA: TGTGCCAGCAGCTTGTGGACAGGGCAGAACACTGAAGCTTTCTTT
CDR3 protein: CASSLWTGQNTEAFF

J gene: TRBJ1-6
V gene: TRBV6-1
D gene: NA
clone size: NA
CDR3 DNA: TGTGCCAGCACGGGACTCAATAATTCACCCCTCCACTTT
CDR3 protein: CASTGLNNSPLHF

J gene: TRBJ2-7
V gene: TRBV14
D gene: TRBD2
clone size: NA
CDR3 DNA: TGTGCCAGCAGCCTTACACTAGCGGGAGCCGTCGAGCAGTACTTC
CDR3 protein: CASSLTLAGAVEQYF

J gene: TRBJ2-7
V gene: TRBV27
D gene: NA
clone size: NA
CDR3 DNA: TGTGCCAGCAGTTTGATCGGGTCCGAGCAGTACTTC
CDR3 protein: CASSLIGSEQYF

J gene: TRBJ2-7
V gene: TRBV10-2
D gene: NA
clone size: few
CDR3 DNA: TGCGCCAGCAGTGAGTCCCCCAGCAACGAGCAGTACTTC
CDR3 protein: CASSESPSNEQYF

J gene: TRBJ1-1
V gene: TRBV19
D gene: NA
clone size: NA
CDR3 DNA: TGTGCCAGTAGTCCAGGGGCGGGCCCTGAAGCTTTCTTT
CDR3 protein: CASSPGAGPEAFF

J gene: TRBJ2-1
V gene: TRBV11-2
D gene: NA
clone size: NA
CDR3 DNA: TGTGCCAGCAGCGAAATGAGGGGAATCTCCTACAATGAGCAGTTCTTC
CDR3 protein: CASSEMRGISYNEQFF

J gene: TRBJ1-1
V gene: TRBV29-1
D gene: NA
clone size: medium-sized
CDR3 DNA: TGCAGCGTTGTCTTGGACGGCCTTGAAGCTTTCTTT
CDR3 protein: CSVVLDGLEAFF

J gene: TRBJ2-3
V gene: TRBV11-2
D gene: NA
clone size: NA
CDR3 DNA: TGTGCCAGCAGCCCCCTCAGAGGCTTCGATACGCAGTATTTT
CDR3 protein: CASSPLRGFDTQYF

J gene: TRBJ2-3
V gene: TRBV30
D gene: NA
clone size: once
CDR3 DNA: TGTGCCTGGAGGGAGTTAGCAGATACGCAGTATTTT
CDR3 protein: CAWRELADTQYF

J gene: TRBJ1-2
V gene: TRBV27
D gene: TRBD1
clone size: NA
CDR3 DNA: TGTGCCAGCAGTGACAGGGCCTATGGCTACACCTTC
CDR3 protein: CASSDRAYGYTF

J gene: TRBJ2-1
V gene: TRBV27
D gene: NA
clone size: NA
CDR3 DNA: TGTGCCAGCGGACCTCCGGGGCCCACCTACAATGAGCAGTTCTTC
CDR3 protein: CASGPPGPTYNEQFF

J gene: TRBJ1-1
V gene: TRBV19
D gene: NA
clone size: few
CDR3 DNA: TGTGCCAGTAGCCCCGGGGCTGAAGCTTTCTTT
CDR3 protein: CASSPGAEAFF

J gene: TRBJ1-1
V gene: TRBV7-3
D gene: NA
clone size: few
CDR3 DNA: TGTGCCAGCAGCTTAGCCGCTGGCACTGAAGCTTTCTTT
CDR3 protein: CASSLAAGTEAFF

J gene: TRBJ2-1
V gene: TRBV2
D gene: TRBD2
clone size: NA
CDR3 DNA: TGTGCCAGCAGTATCGGGGGAGGGCCGGGAGGCTCCTACAATGAGCAGTTCTTC
CDR3 protein: CASSIGGGPGGSYNEQFF

J gene: TRBJ2-7
V gene: TRBV19
D gene: NA
clone size: NA
CDR3 DNA: TGTGCCAGTAGTACAATGGGGTCCTCCTACGAGCAGTACTTC
CDR3 protein: CASSTMGSSYEQYF

J gene: TRBJ2-2
V gene: TRBV7-8
D gene: NA
clone size: NA
CDR3 DNA: TGTGCCAGCAGCTTAGGTGTACTAAACACCGGGGAGCTGTTTTTT
CDR3 protein: CASSLGVLNTGELFF

J gene: TRBJ2-7
V gene: TRBV19
D gene: NA
clone size: NA
CDR3 DNA: TGTGCCAGTAGTCCCGGGTTCGAGCAGTACTTC
CDR3 protein: CASSPGFEQYF